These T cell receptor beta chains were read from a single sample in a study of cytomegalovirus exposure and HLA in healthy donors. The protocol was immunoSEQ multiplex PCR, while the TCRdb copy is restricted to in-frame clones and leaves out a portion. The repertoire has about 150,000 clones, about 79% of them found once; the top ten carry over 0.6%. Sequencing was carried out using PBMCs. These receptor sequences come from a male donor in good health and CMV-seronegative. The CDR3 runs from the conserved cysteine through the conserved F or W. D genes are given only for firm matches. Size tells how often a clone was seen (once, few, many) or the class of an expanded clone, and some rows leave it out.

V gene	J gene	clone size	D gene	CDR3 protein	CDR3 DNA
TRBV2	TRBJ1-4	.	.	CASNLGGGLGGMNEKLFF	TGTGCCAGCAACCTAGGGGGGGGCCTCGGGGGGATGAATGAAAAACTGTTTTTT
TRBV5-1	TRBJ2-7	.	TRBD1	CASSQQGPLYEQYF	TGCGCCAGCAGCCAACAGGGGCCTCTCTACGAGCAGTACTTC
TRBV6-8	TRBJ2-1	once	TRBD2	CARRAGRVFNEQFF	TGTGCCAGGCGAGCGGGGAGGGTATTCAATGAGCAGTTCTTC
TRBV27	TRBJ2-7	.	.	CSNKDTANEQYF	TGTTCCAACAAGGACACGGCAAACGAGCAGTACTTC
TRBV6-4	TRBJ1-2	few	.	CASSDAGNYGYTF	TGTGCCAGCAGTGATGCGGGGAACTATGGCTACACCTTC
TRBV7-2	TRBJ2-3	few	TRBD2	CASSSLAGGRPSTDTQYF	TGTGCCAGCAGCTCCTTAGCGGGAGGCCGCCCTAGCACAGATACGCAGTATTTT
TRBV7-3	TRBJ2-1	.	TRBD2	CASSSPGTSGGYNEQFF	TGTGCCAGCAGCTCCCCCGGGACTAGCGGGGGTTACAATGAGCAGTTCTTC
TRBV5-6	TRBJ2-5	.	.	CASSLRSGVETQYF	TGTGCCAGCAGCTTGAGGTCGGGGGTGGAGACCCAGTACTTC
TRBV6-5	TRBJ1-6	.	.	CASSRKGRGSPLHF	TGTGCCAGCAGTCGAAAGGGGAGGGGTTCACCCCTCCACTTT
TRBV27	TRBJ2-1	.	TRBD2	CASSKPGLVTYNEQFF	TGTGCCAGCAGCAAACCGGGACTAGTTACCTACAATGAGCAGTTCTTC
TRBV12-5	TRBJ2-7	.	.	CASGLIGEQYF	TGTGCTAGTGGTTTGATCGGGGAGCAGTACTTC
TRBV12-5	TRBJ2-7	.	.	CASGLGQGLDEQYF	TGTGCTAGTGGTTTGGGGCAGGGGCTTGACGAGCAGTACTTC
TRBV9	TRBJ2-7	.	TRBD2	CASSRGRDEQYF	TGTGCCAGCAGCCGGGGGAGGGACGAGCAGTACTTC
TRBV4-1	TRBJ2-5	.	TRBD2	CASSQGTSGGETQYF	TGCGCCAGCAGCCAAGGGACTAGCGGGGGAGAGACCCAGTACTTC
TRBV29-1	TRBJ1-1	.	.	CSGDRQQSEAFF	TGCAGCGGCGACAGACAGCAGTCTGAAGCTTTCTTT
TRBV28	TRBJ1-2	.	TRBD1	CASSLDRGPYGYTF	TGTGCCAGCAGTTTGGACAGGGGCCCCTATGGCTACACCTTC
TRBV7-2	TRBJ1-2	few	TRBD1	CASSFPGTAYGYTF	TGTGCCAGCAGCTTTCCCGGGACAGCCTATGGCTACACCTTC
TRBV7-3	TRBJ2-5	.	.	CASSSGVGQGQETQYF	TGTGCCAGCAGCTCCGGAGTAGGTCAGGGCCAAGAGACCCAGTACTTC
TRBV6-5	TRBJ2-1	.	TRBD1	CASSYMTGYNEQFF	TGTGCCAGCAGTTACATGACAGGGTACAATGAGCAGTTCTTC
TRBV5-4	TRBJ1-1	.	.	CASSLAGQLNTEAFF	TGTGCCAGCAGCTTGGCCGGTCAATTGAACACTGAAGCTTTCTTT
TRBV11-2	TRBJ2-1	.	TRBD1	CASSSYRGPYNEQFF	TGTGCCAGCAGCTCATACAGGGGCCCCTACAATGAGCAGTTCTTC
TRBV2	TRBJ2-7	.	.	CASSARTASYEQYF	TGTGCCAGCAGTGCCCGGACAGCCTCCTACGAGCAGTACTTC
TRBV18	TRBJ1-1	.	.	CASKQGWNTEAFF	TGTGCCAGCAAACAGGGATGGAACACTGAAGCTTTCTTT
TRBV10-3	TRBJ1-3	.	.	CAISASGDRSGNTIYF	TGTGCCATCAGTGCCTCCGGGGATCGCTCTGGAAACACCATATATTTT
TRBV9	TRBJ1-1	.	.	CASSVAGSKNTEAFF	TGTGCCAGCAGCGTAGCGGGGAGCAAGAACACTGAAGCTTTCTTT
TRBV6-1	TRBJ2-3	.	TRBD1	CASRRQGNTDTQYF	TGTGCCAGCAGGCGACAGGGGAACACAGATACGCAGTATTTT
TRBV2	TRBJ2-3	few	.	CVGGGGATDTQYF	TGTGTCGGTGGAGGGGGCGCAACAGATACGCAGTATTTT
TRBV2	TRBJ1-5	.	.	CASGTLNQPQHF	TGTGCCAGCGGGACACTTAATCAGCCCCAGCATTTT
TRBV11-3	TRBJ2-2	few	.	CASSDTLTPGELFF	TGTGCCAGCAGCGACACTTTGACGCCCGGGGAGCTGTTTTTT
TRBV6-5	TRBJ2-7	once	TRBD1	CASSYSQTGAGDEQYF	TGTGCCAGCAGTTACTCACAGACAGGGGCCGGCGACGAGCAGTACTTC
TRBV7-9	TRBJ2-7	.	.	CASSLRGSGIYEQYF	TGTGCCAGCAGCTTAAGAGGATCAGGGATCTACGAGCAGTACTTC
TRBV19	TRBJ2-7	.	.	CATKRDSSYEQYF	TGTGCCACCAAGAGGGACTCCTCCTACGAGCAGTACTTC
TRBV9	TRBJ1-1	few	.	CASSVWGGNTEAFF	TGTGCCAGCAGCGTTTGGGGGGGGAACACTGAAGCTTTCTTT
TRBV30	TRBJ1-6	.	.	CAWSANEPRALHF	TGTGCCTGGAGTGCCAATGAACCTCGGGCCCTCCACTTT
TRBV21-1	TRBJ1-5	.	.	CASSKVNRHNQPQHF	TGTGCCAGCAGCAAAGTGAACCGACACAATCAGCCCCAGCATTTT
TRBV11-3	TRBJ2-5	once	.	CASSSRGAGRQETQYF	TGTGCCAGCAGCTCCAGGGGCGCAGGCCGACAAGAGACCCAGTACTTC
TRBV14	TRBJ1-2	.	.	CASSQGQIYGYTF	TGTGCCAGCAGCCAAGGACAGATCTATGGCTACACCTTC
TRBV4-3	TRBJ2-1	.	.	CASSQNRGFSYNEQFF	TGCGCCAGCAGCCAGAACCGGGGTTTTTCCTACAATGAGCAGTTCTTC
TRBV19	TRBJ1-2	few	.	CASRGAESNYGYTF	TGTGCCAGCCGGGGAGCCGAGTCTAACTATGGCTACACCTTC
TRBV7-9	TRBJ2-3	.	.	CSSSLWGGTDTQYF	TGTTCCAGCAGCTTATGGGGCGGCACAGATACGCAGTATTTT
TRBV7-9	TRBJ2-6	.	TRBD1	CASSLTGVGANVLTF	TGTGCCAGCAGCTTGACAGGGGTTGGGGCCAACGTCCTGACTTTC
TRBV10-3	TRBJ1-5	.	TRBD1	CAIRTGLDQPQHF	TGTGCCATCAGGACAGGGTTGGATCAGCCCCAGCATTTT
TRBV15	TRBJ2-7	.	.	CAAGRGQMQESGYEQYF	TGTGCCGCGGGGCGTGGGCAGATGCAAGAGTCGGGCTACGAGCAGTACTTC
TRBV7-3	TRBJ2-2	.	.	CASSQRGGGDTGELFF	TGTGCCAGCAGCCAACGTGGAGGGGGGGATACCGGGGAGCTGTTTTTT
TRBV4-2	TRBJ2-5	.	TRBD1	CASSLDRGLETQYF	TGTGCCAGCAGCTTGGACAGGGGGTTAGAGACCCAGTACTTC
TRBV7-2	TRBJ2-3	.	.	CASSPQGTSSTDTQYF	TGTGCCAGCAGCCCTCAGGGAACCTCAAGCACAGATACGCAGTATTTT
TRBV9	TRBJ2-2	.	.	CASSVRAPNTGELFF	TGTGCCAGCAGCGTGCGGGCTCCGAACACCGGGGAGCTGTTTTTT